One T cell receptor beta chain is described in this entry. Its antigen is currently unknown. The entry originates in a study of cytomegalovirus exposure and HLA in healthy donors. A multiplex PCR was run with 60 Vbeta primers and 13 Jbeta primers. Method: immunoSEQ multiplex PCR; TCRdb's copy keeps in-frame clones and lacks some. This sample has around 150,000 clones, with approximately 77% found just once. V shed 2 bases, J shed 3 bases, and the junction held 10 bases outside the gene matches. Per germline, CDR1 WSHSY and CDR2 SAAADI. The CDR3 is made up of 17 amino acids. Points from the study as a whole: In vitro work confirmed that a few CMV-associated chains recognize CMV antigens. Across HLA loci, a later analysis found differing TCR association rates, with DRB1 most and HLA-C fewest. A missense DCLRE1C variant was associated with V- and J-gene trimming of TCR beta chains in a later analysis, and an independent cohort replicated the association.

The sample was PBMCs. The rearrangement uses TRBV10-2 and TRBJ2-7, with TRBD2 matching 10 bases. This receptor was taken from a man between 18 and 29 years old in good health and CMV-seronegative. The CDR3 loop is CASSEPSTSGTRYEQYF. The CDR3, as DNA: TGCGCCAGCAGTGAGCCAAGTACTAGCGGGACGCGCTACGAGCAGTACTTC.